These 7 T cell receptor beta chains share one sample of origin, sequenced in a study of blood T cell repertoires in COVID-19. Profiled with immunoSEQ multiplex PCR; TCRdb holds only in-frame clones, not every one. The data show 150,000 to 200,000 clones, about 89% seen once. What was sequenced was peripheral blood. The receptors stem from a man younger than 35 who had recovered from COVID-19.

This chain uses TRBV30 with TRBJ2-3, with 10 nucleotides matching TRBD2. Germline trimming cut 5 bases from V and 5 bases from J; bases unmatched to any gene: 7. This CDR3 is 14 amino acids long. CDR1 is GTSNPN, CDR2 SVGIG, per germline (reference sequence). CDR3 DNA sequence: TGTGCCTGGCGCCTAGCGGGAGCCAAAGATACGCAGTATTTT. This codes for CAWRLAGAKDTQYF.

The chain combines TRBV18 with TRBJ2-3; perhaps TRBD1 as D (6 bases). Trimming left V 5 bases short and J 0 bases short, with 9 bases between. The germline V gene encodes CDR1 KGHSH and CDR2 LQKENI. This CDR3 is 14 amino acids long. The CDR3 nucleotides read TGTGCCAGCTCATTACAGGGAAGCACAGATACGCAGTATTTT. Translated: CASSLQGSTDTQYF.

V and J are TRBV18 and TRBJ1-1; D ambiguous. Trimming took 3 bases from V and 4 from J, leaving 6 bases between them. The germline V gene encodes CDR1 KGHSH and CDR2 LQKENI. The CDR3 runs 12 residues. For the CDR3, the DNA is TGTGCCAGCTCACCGCTCGGCACTGAAGCTTTCTTT. Its translation: CASSPLGTEAFF.

This sequence joins TRBV6-2 or TRBV6-3 and TRBJ1-2, with D hard to call. With 2 bases removed from V and 7 bases from J, the gap between germline ends came to 8 bases. CDR3 size: 12 residues. Germline-derived CDR1 and CDR2 are MNHEY and SVGEGT. CDR3 bases: TGTGCCAGCAGTTACCCTCTCCGTGGCTACACCTTC. This codes for CASSYPLRGYTF.

The chain couples TRBV28 to TRBJ2-5; 7 bases map to TRBD1. The CDR3 is 16 residues long. Germline CDR1 reads MDHEN; CDR2 reads SYDVKM. The ends lost 1 base at V and 2 bases at J; junction bases unmatched: 7. CDR3 bases: TGTGCCAGCAGTTTATCAGGGGGAAGAAGTCAAGAGACCCAGTACTTC. The encoded protein is CASSLSGGRSQETQYF.

The rearrangement uses TRBV18 and TRBJ2-5, with D possibly being TRBD1 (5 bases). This CDR3 contains 13 residues. Trimming stripped 4 bases from V and 1 base from J, with 7 bases between. In germline, CDR1 is KGHSH, CDR2 LQKENI. The CDR3 loop is CASSQDTQETQYF. CDR3 sequence (DNA): TGTGCCAGCTCACAGGACACCCAAGAGACCCAGTACTTC.

This chain connects TRBV6-5 to TRBJ2-2; 10 bases match TRBD1. The CDR3 loop spans 15 amino acids. V shed 6 bases, J shed 8 bases, and the junction held 9 bases outside the gene matches. The germline V gene has CDR1 MNHEY and CDR2 SVGAGI. CDR3 region: CASRIPTGGFGELFF. DNA of the CDR3: TGTGCCAGCAGGATTCCGACAGGGGGCTTTGGGGAGCTGTTTTTT.